Below, 28 T cell receptor beta chains from the same sample are listed, as sequenced in a study of T cells expressing NK-cell markers. One entry per CDR3 protein, without DNA, is what TCRdb gives after re-calling the 5' RACE reads. This table lists hundreds of thousands of distinct CDR3 sequences. The specimen was blood T cells: a sorted CD56 or NKG2C T cell subset, CD4+ or CD8+ T cells, or bulk PBMC T cells (not recorded which). These TCRs come from a woman aged 18 to 75 in good health.

V usage is TRBV6-2 or TRBV6-3 and J usage is TRBJ1-5. The CDR3 consists of 14 residues. The germline CDR1 and CDR2 sequences are MNHEY and SVGEGT. The CDR3 sequence: CASSYFPGDQPQHF.

The chain uses TRBV7-9 and TRBJ2-3; there is no DNA to check the TCRdb D call of TRBD1. CDR3 length: 16 residues. CDR1 SEHNR and CDR2 FQNEAQ come from the germline V gene (reference sequence). The CDR3 reads CASSPAGQKFTDTQYF.

The rearrangement joins TRBV5-1 to TRBJ1-6. CDR1 is SGHRS, CDR2 YFSETQ, per germline. CDR3 length equals 15 residues. Here the CDR3 reads CASSPGRTEGSPLHF. The whole variable domain, remainder taken from reference TRBV5-1 and TRBJ1-6, is KAGVTQTPRYLIKTRGQQVTLSCSPISGHRSVSWYQQTPGQGLQFLFEYFSETQRNKGNFPGRFSGRQFSNSRSEMNVSTLELGDSALYLCASSPGRTEGSPLHFGNGTRLTVT.

V gene TRBV12-3 or TRBV12-4 combines with J gene TRBJ2-3; the TCRdb call, TRBD1, lacks DNA for checking. The CDR3 covers 16 residues. The CDR3: CASTPGAPSGTDTQYF.

This chain connects TRBV5-1 to TRBJ1-2; the TCRdb D gene call, TRBD1, has no DNA to confirm it. Germline CDR1 is SGHRS and CDR2 is YFSETQ. CDR3 length equals 16 residues. CDR3 in amino acids: CASSLAQGRANYGYTF.

The chain links TRBV9 to TRBJ2-3; the D call from TCRdb, TRBD2, cannot be confirmed without DNA. The CDR3 runs to 17 residues. Germline V gene sequence: CDR1 SGDLS, CDR2 YYNGEE. The CDR3 protein is CASSVGVFVGVVDTQYF. Full variable domain (rest looked up from reference TRBV9 and TRBJ2-3): DSGVTQTPKHLITATGQRVTLRCSPRSGDLSVYWYQQSLDQGLQFLIQYYNGEERAKGNILERFSAQQFPDLHSELNLSSLELGDSALYFCASSVGVFVGVVDTQYFGPGTRLTVL.

The rearrangement links TRBV10-2 to TRBJ1-5. Germline CDR1 reads WSHSY; CDR2 reads SAAADI. The CDR3 has 13 amino acids. The chain's CDR3 is CASSDRSNQPQHF.

V and J are TRBV6-1 and TRBJ1-4; the TCRdb call, TRBD1, lacks DNA for checking. The germline V gene has CDR1 MNHNS and CDR2 SASEGT. This CDR3 is built from 13 residues. The CDR3 here is CASRSSPEEKLFF.

The gene calls are TRBV20-1 and TRBJ1-5; TCRdb lists TRBD1, though no DNA is available to test this call. There are 13 residues in the CDR3. The germline V gene has CDR1 DFQATT and CDR2 SNEGSKA (reference sequence). The CDR3 sequence is CSASGQTNQPQHF.

V gene TRBV12-3 or TRBV12-4 combines with J gene TRBJ2-7; TCRdb's assignment of TRBD1 cannot be checked, as there is no DNA. The CDR3 length is 15 residues. The CDR3 loop is CASSLSPTLSYEQYF.

The rearrangement uses TRBV5-4 and TRBJ1-2; checking the TCRdb D call of TRBD1 is not possible without DNA. Germline V CDR1 and CDR2: SGHNT, YYREEE (reference sequence). This CDR3 spans 13 amino acids. The CDR3 region is CASRDDRDYGYTF.

The rearrangement joins TRBV28 to TRBJ1-6; TCRdb reports TRBD1, a call that lacks DNA to check it against. In germline, CDR1 is MDHEN, CDR2 SYDVKM. This CDR3 comprises 15 residues. This chain's CDR3 is CACGRGFSYNSPLHF.

This chain connects TRBV12-3 or TRBV12-4 to TRBJ1-1; checking the TCRdb D call of TRBD1 is not possible without DNA. The CDR3 contains 12 residues. The CDR3 region is CASSLVGAEAFF.

CDR3 residues: CASNYRGLETQYF. V usage is TRBV12-3 or TRBV12-4 and J usage is TRBJ2-5; TCRdb calls TRBD1, which cannot be checked without DNA. The CDR3 consists of 13 residues.

This chain connects TRBV27 to TRBJ2-3; TCRdb outputs TRBD2, but without DNA this stays unchecked. The CDR3 runs 16 residues. Germline V gene lookup returns CDR1 MNHEY and CDR2 SMNVEV (reference sequence). The CDR3 sequence: CACSSPLAAITDTQYF.

This chain connects TRBV6-5 to TRBJ1-6; as DNA is missing, the TRBD1 call by TCRdb cannot be tested. Germline CDR1 and CDR2: MNHEY and SVGAGI. There are 15 residues in the CDR3. The CDR3 loop reads CASSLSGAGNSPLHF.

CDR3 sequence: CASSPPGTPNTGELFF. The V call is TRBV7-9, the J call TRBJ2-2; the D gene TCRdb calls, TRBD1, cannot be checked with no DNA. CDR1 is SEHNR and CDR2 is FQNEAQ in the germline V gene (reference sequence). The CDR3 length is 16 residues.

The chain is built from TRBV2 and TRBJ2-3; the D call from TCRdb, TRBD2, cannot be confirmed without DNA. This CDR3 is built from 15 residues. Per germline, CDR1 SNHLY and CDR2 FYNNEI. The CDR3 loop is CASRKGLAGTDTQYF.

This chain uses TRBV7-2 with TRBJ1-1; absent DNA, TCRdb's TRBD1 call cannot be checked. Germline-derived CDR1 and CDR2 are SGHTA and FQGNSA. This CDR3 has 15 residues. This chain's CDR3 is CASSKETGVGTEAFF.

This chain uses TRBV10-3 with TRBJ2-2; without DNA, the TCRdb call of TRBD2 cannot be checked. The CDR3 runs 15 residues. From germline, CDR1 is ENHRY and CDR2 SYGVKD. The CDR3 sequence is CAIRTTQRETGELFF.

CDR3 sequence reads: CASSIDRNSGANVLTF. V gene TRBV19 combines with J gene TRBJ2-6. The CDR3 totals 16 residues. Germline values: CDR1 LNHDA, CDR2 SQIVND (reference sequence).

V gene TRBV7-2 combines with J gene TRBJ1-2. The V gene's germline CDR1 is SGHTA and CDR2 FQGNSA. The CDR3 contains 11 residues. The CDR3 sequence: CASGPPYGYTF.

The chain couples TRBV23-1 to TRBJ2-3; TCRdb's D call of TRBD2 is untestable without DNA. TRBV23-1 falls under the ORF class, with uncertain function. The CDR3 totals 13 residues. The CDR3 protein is CALKGGSTDTQYF.

V usage is TRBV29-1 and J usage is TRBJ2-7; checking the TCRdb D call of TRBD1 is not possible without DNA. Germline V gives CDR1 SQVTM, CDR2 ANQGSEA. The CDR3 runs to 12 residues. The CDR3 spells CSARRTDYEQYF.

This chain connects TRBV7-3 to TRBJ2-5; the D call of TRBD1 rests on TCRdb alone, since no DNA is present to check it. This CDR3 comprises 13 residues. Per the germline V gene, CDR1 is SGHTA and CDR2 is FQGTGA. The CDR3 here is CASAGGVGETQYF.

The rearrangement uses TRBV5-1 and TRBJ2-2; TCRdb's assignment of TRBD2 cannot be checked, as there is no DNA. The CDR3 length is 20 residues. Germline loops: CDR1 SGHRS, CDR2 YFSETQ. The CDR3 reads CASSLVVGLAGDAITGELFF.

This chain links TRBV19 with TRBJ2-7; TCRdb names TRBD1, which stays unverified in the absence of DNA. This CDR3 has 12 residues. Per germline, CDR1 LNHDA and CDR2 SQIVND (reference sequence). The CDR3 here is CATQGGTYEQYF.

The chain couples TRBV28 to TRBJ2-5; TCRdb proposes TRBD1, but this gene call is untestable without DNA. CDR1 is MDHEN, CDR2 SYDVKM, per germline. The CDR3 spans 14 residues. CDR3 region: CASSPTGLQETQYF.